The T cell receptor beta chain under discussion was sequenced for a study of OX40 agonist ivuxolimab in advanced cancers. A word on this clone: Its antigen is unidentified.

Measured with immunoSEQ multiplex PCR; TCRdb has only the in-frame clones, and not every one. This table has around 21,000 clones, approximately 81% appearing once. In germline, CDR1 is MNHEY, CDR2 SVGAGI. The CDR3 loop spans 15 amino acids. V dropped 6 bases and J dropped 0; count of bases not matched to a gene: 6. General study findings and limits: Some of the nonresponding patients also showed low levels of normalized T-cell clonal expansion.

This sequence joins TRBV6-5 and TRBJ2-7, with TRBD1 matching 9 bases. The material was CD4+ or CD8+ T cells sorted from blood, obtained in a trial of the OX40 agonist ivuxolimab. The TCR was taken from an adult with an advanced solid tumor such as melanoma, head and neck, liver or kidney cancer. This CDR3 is CASSLGQGSSYEQYF. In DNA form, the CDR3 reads TGTGCCAGCAGCCTGGGACAGGGAAGCTCCTACGAGCAGTACTTC.